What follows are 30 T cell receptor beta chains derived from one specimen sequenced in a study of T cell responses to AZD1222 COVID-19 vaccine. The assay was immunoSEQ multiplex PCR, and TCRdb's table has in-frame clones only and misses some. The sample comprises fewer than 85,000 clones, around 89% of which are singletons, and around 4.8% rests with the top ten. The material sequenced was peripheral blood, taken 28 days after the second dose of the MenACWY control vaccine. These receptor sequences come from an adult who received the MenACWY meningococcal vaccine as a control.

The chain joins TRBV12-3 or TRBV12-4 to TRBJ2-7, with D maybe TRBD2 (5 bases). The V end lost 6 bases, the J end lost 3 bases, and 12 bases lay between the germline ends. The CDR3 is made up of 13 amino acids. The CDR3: CASSWTQNYEQYF. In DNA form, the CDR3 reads TGTGCCAGCAGCTGGACTCAAAACTACGAGCAGTACTTC.

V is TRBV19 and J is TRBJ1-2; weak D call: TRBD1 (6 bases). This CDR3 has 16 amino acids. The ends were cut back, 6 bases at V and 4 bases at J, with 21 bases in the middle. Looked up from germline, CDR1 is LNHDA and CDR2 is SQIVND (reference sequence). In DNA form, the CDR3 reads TGTGCCAGTAGCCCAAAAGGGGGTGGTGGCAGCTATGGCTACACCTTC. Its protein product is CASSPKGGGGSYGYTF.

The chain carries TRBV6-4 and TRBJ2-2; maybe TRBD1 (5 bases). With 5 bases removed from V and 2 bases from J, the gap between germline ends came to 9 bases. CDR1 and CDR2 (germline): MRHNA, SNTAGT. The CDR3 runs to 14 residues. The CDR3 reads CASSSTANTGELFF. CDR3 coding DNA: TGTGCCAGCAGTTCGACAGCCAACACCGGGGAGCTGTTTTTT.

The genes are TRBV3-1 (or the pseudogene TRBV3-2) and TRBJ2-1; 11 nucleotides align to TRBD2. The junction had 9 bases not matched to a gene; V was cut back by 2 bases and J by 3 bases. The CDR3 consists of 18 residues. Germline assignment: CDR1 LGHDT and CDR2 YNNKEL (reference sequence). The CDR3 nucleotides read TGTGCCAGCAGCCAATACAGGGCTAGCGGGAGGAGCTACAATGAGCAGTTCTTC. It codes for CASSQYRASGRSYNEQFF.

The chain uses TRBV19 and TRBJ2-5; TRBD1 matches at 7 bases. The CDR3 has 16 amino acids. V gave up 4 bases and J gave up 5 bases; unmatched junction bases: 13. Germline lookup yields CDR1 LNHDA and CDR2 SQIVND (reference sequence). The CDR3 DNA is TGTGCCAGTAGTACCTTATACAGGGGCTCGAGGGAGACCCAGTACTTC. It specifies CASSTLYRGSRETQYF.

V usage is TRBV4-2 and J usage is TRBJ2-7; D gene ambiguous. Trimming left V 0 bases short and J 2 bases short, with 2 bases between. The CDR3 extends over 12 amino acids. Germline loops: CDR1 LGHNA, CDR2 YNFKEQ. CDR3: CASSQDPYEQYF. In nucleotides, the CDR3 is TGTGCCAGCAGCCAAGATCCCTACGAGCAGTACTTC.

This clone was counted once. CDR3 DNA sequence: TGTGCCAGCAGCTTAGACCTCTCAGTGGGTGGCTACACCTTC. Amino acid sequence: CASSLDLSVGGYTF. V and J are TRBV7-8 and TRBJ1-2; D is uncertain. Trimming stripped 1 base from V and 7 bases from J, with 13 bases between. The CDR3 runs to 14 residues. CDR1 SGHVS and CDR2 FQNEAQ come from the germline V gene.

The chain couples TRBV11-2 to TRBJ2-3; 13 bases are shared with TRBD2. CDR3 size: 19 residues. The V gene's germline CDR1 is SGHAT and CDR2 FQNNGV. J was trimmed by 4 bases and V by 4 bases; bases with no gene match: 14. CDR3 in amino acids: CASSSRNPGTSGVADTQYF. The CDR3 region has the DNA TGTGCCAGCAGCTCCCGAAATCCCGGGACTAGCGGGGTGGCAGATACGCAGTATTTT.

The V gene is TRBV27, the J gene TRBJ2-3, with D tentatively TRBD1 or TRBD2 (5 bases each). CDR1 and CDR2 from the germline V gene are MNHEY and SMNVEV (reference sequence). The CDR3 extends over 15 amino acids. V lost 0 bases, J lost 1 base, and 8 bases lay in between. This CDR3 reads CASSLSSGRTDTQYF. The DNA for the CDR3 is TGTGCCAGCAGTTTATCCTCGGGGCGCACAGATACGCAGTATTTT.

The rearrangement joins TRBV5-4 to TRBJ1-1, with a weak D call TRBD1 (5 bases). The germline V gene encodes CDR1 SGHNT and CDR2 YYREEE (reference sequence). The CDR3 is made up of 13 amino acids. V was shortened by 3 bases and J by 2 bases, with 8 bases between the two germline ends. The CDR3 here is CASSSDINTEAFF. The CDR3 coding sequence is TGTGCCAGCAGCTCGGACATCAACACTGAAGCTTTCTTT.

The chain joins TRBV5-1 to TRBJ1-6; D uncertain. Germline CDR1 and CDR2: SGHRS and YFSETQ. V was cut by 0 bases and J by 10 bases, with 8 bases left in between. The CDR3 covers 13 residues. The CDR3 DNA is TGCGCCAGCAGCTTGGCCGGCCGATCACCCCTCCACTTT. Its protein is CASSLAGRSPLHF. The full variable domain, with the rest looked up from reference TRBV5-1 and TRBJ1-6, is KAGVTQTPRYLIKTRGQQVTLSCSPISGHRSVSWYQQTPGQGLQFLFEYFSETQRNKGNFPGRFSGRQFSNSRSEMNVSTLELGDSALYLCASSLAGRSPLHFGNGTRLTVT.

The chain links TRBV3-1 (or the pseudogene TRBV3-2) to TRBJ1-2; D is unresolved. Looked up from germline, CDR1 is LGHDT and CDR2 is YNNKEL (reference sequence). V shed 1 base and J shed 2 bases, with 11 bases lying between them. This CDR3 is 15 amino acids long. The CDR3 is CASSQAAAMNYGYTF. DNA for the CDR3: TGTGCCAGCAGCCAAGCAGCGGCTATGAACTATGGCTACACCTTC.

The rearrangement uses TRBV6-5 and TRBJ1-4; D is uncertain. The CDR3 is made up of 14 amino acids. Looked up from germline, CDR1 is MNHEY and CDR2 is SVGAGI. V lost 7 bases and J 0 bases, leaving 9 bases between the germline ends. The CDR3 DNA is TGTGCCAGCAATCAGGCCTCAACTAATGAAAAACTGTTTTTT. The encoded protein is CASNQASTNEKLFF.

CDR3 in amino acids: CASGTGTGIYEQYF. For the CDR3, the DNA is TGTGCCAGCGGTACCGGGACAGGTATCTACGAGCAGTACTTC. The V and J genes are TRBV6-5 and TRBJ2-7; 8 nucleotides match TRBD1. Trimming cost V 8 bases and J 3 bases; bases outside gene matches: 9. The V gene's germline CDR1 is MNHEY and CDR2 SVGAGI. The CDR3 sequence is 14 residues long.

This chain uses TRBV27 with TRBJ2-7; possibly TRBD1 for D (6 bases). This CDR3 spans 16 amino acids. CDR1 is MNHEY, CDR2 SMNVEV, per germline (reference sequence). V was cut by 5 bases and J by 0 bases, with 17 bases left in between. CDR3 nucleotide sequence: TGTGCCAGCAGTCCTTCGGACAGCTCTAGCTCCTACGAGCAGTACTTC. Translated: CASSPSDSSSSYEQYF.

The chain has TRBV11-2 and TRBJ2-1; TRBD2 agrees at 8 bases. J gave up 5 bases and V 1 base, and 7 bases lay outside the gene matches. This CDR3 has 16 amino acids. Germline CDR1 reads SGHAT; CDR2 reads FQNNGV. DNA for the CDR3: TGTGCCAGCAGCTTAGGAAAGCGGGAGACCGACAATGAGCAGTTCTTC. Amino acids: CASSLGKRETDNEQFF.

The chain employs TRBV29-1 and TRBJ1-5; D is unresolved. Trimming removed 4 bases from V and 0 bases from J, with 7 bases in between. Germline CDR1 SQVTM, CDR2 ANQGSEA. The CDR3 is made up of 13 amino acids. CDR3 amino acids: CSVALDSNQPQHF. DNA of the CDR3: TGCAGCGTTGCGCTAGATAGCAATCAGCCCCAGCATTTT.

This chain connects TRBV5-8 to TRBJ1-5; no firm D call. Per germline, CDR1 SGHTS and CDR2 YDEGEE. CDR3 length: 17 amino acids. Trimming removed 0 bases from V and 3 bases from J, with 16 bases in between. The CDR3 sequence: CASSLGRLVGINQPQHF. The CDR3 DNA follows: TGTGCCAGCAGCTTGGGTAGACTGGTTGGAATCAATCAGCCCCAGCATTTT.

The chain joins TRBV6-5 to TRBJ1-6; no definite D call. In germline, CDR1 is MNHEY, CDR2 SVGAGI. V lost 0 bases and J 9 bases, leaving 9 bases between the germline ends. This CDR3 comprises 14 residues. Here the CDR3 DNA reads TGTGCCAGCAGTTACTCCCCTCCCCCTTCACCCCTCCACTTT. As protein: CASSYSPPPSPLHF.

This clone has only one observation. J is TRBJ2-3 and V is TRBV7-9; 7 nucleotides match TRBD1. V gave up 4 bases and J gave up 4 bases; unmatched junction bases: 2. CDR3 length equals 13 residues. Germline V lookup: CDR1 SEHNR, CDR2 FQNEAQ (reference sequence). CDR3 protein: CASSSQGADTQYF. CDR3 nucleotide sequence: TGTGCCAGCAGCTCCCAGGGGGCAGATACGCAGTATTTT.

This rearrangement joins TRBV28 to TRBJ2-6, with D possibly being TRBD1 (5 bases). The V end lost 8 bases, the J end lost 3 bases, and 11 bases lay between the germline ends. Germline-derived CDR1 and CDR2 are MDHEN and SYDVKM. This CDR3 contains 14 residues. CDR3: CASGAMNGANVLTF. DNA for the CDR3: TGTGCCAGCGGGGCAATGAATGGGGCCAACGTCCTGACTTTC.

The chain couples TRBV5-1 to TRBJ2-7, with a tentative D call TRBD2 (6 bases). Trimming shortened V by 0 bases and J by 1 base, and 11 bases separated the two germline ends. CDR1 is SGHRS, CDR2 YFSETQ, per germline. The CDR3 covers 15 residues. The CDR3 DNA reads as TGCGCCAGCAGCTTGGCCCCTAGCGAATCCTACGAGCAGTACTTC. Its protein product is CASSLAPSESYEQYF.

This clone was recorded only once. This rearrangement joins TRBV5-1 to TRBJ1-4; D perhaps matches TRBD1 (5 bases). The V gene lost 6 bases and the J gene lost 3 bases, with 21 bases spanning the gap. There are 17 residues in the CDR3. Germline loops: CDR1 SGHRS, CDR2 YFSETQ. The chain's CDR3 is CASTLGFEGRANEKLFF. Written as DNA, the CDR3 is TGCGCCAGCACCCTGGGTTTCGAGGGGAGGGCTAATGAAAAACTGTTTTTT.

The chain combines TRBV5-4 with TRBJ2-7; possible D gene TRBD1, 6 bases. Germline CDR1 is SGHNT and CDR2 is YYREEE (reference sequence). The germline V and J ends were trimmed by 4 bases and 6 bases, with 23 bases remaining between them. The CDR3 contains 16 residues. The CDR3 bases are TGTGCCAGCAGCGCGACCCCCCGACAGGAGTTAGGCGAGCAGTACTTC. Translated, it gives CASSATPRQELGEQYF.

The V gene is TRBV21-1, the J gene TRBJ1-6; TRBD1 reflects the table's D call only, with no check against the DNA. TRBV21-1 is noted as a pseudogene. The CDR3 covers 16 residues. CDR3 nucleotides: TGTGCCAGCAGCAAAGGGGGGAGGACAGGGTATTCACCCCTCCACTTT. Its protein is CASSKGGRTGYSPLHF.

The CDR3: CASSLGGLADNEQFF. The CDR3 bases are TGTGCCAGCAGCTTGGGTGGACTAGCGGACAATGAGCAGTTCTTC. V and J are TRBV5-4 and TRBJ2-1; 10 bases are shared with TRBD2. After removal of 0 bases from V and 5 bases from J, the junction contained 2 bases not matched to a gene. The CDR3 runs to 15 residues. Germline CDR1 and CDR2: SGHNT and YYREEE (reference sequence).

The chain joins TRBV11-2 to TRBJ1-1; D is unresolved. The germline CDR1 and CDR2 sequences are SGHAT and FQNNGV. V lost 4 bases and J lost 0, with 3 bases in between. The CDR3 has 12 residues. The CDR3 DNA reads TGTGCCAGCAGCTACGTGAACACTGAAGCTTTCTTT. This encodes CASSYVNTEAFF.

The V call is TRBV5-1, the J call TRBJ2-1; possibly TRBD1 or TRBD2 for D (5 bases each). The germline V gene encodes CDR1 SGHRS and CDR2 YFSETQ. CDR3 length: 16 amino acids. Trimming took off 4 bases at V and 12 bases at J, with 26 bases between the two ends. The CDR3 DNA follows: TGCGCCAGCAGCCTTGGAGCAGTGAAAAGGGGAGTGAGGCAGTTCTTC. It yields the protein CASSLGAVKRGVRQFF.

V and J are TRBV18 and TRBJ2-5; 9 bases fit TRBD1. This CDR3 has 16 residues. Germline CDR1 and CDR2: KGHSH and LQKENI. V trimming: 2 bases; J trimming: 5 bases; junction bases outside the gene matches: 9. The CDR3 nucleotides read TGTGCCAGCTCACCATACCGAGGACAGGGGAGTGAGACCCAGTACTTC. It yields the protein CASSPYRGQGSETQYF.

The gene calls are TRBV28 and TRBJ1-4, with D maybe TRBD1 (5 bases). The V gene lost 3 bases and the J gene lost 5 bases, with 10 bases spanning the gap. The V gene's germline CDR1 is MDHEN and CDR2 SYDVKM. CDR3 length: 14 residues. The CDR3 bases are TGTGCCAGCAGTTTCGACAGAAACAATGAAAAACTGTTTTTT. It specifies CASSFDRNNEKLFF.